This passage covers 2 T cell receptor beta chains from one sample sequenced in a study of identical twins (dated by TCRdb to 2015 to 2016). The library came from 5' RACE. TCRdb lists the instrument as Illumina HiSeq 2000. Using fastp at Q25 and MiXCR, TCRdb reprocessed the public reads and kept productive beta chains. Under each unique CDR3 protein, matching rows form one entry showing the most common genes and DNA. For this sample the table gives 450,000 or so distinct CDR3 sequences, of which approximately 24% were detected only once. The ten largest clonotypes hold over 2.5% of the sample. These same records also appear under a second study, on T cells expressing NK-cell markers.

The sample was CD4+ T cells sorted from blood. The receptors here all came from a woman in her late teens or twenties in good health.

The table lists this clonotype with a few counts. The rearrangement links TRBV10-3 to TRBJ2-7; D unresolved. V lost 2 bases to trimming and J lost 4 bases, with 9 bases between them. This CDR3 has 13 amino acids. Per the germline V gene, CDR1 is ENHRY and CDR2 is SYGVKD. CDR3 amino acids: CAISEREVYEQYF. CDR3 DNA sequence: TGTGCCATCAGTGAGCGAGAGGTTTACGAGCAGTACTTC.

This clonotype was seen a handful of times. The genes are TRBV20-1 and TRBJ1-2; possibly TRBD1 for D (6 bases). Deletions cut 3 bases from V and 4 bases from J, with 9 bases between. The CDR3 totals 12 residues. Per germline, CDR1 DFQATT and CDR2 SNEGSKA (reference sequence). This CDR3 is CSASEGGYGYTF. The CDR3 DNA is TGCAGTGCTAGCGAGGGGGGCTATGGCTACACCTTC.